This TCR beta chain was retrieved from a study of T cell clones after liver transplantation. The method was immunoSEQ multiplex PCR; TCRdb's version includes in-frame clones alone and lacks a portion of them. The sample lists roughly 20,000 clones, about 94% occurring once. This CDR3 comprises 14 residues. CDR1 and CDR2 from the germline V gene are LNHDA and SQIVND (reference sequence). V shed 5 bases and J shed 8 bases, with 18 bases lying between them. Sequencing used CD8+ T cells from blood, obtained roughly 26 months after liver transplant. V usage is TRBV19 and J usage is TRBJ1-2; D ambiguous. The origin of this receptor is a human patient who received a liver transplant. Some T cells may be the graft donor's. DNA for the CDR3: TGTGCCAGTAGTTTCGGTGCAAAGTTATGGGGCTACACCTTC. Translating gives CASSFGAKLWGYTF.